A selection of T cell receptor beta chains follows, all from one sample in a study of blood T cells in healthy people across ages. TCRdb redid the calling of the 5' RACE reads with MiXCR, one entry per CDR3 protein. The repertoire holds 1 million or so distinct CDR3 sequences, with 35% to 55% as singletons. The sequenced material came from blood. These TCRs come from a woman aged 55-70 years in good health. CDR3s leave out the opening cysteine and the closing phenylalanine or tryptophan.

J | V | CDR3
TRBJ2-5 | TRBV7-6 | ASSLGGQTQETQY
TRBJ2-1 | TRBV10-3 | AISRTSGTDNEQF
TRBJ1-2 | TRBV12-3/TRBV12-4 | ASSSTGGLSYT
TRBJ2-5 | TRBV7-8 | ASSLGRGFDGTQY
TRBJ2-1 | TRBV28 | ASSIHPRTSGKNNEQF
TRBJ1-2 | TRBV28 | ASRPIQNYGYT
TRBJ2-4 | TRBV2 | ASSEQGIAKNIQY
TRBJ2-3 | TRBV4-2 | ASSHVIAGGGDTQY
TRBJ2-7 | TRBV4-1 | ASSVGPRSYEQY
TRBJ1-2 | TRBV29-1 | SVVVERNFNYGHT
TRBJ1-5 | TRBV10-3 | AISESRGTGQPQH
TRBJ1-1 | TRBV10-3 | AITSGQGRRNTEAF
TRBJ1-2 | TRBV20-1 | SASGGGGYGYT
TRBJ2-2 | TRBV4-1 | ASSLWTGAGGELF
TRBJ2-7 | TRBV5-1 | ASSLGGRRDEQY
TRBJ2-7 | TRBV6-6 | ASTASLASEQY
NA | TRBV27 | ASSSTGVLSYEQY
TRBJ1-5 | TRBV6-5 | ASSSSPGIRGNQPQH
NA | TRBV6-1 | ASSEVGYEQY
TRBJ1-1 | TRBV4-2 | ASSQESGVTEAF
TRBJ2-5 | TRBV7-3 | ASSLQGNQETQY
TRBJ2-7 | TRBV5-1 | ASSILDRFSYEQY
TRBJ2-5 | TRBV29-1 | SVTPGTGEFGTQY
NA | TRBV6-1 | ASSVLATTYNEQY
TRBJ2-1 | TRBV24-1 | ATSDFVSREGPYNEQF
TRBJ2-1 | TRBV20-1 | SARAGQRYNEQF
TRBJ2-1 | TRBV30 | AWSVGADHNEQF
TRBJ2-3 | TRBV20-1 | SATRTRGLTDTQY
TRBJ2-3 | TRBV20-1 | SARVFPGLASTDTQY
TRBJ1-2 | TRBV15 | ATSGPRVGYNYGYT
TRBJ2-7 | TRBV28 | ASSLSRGQGPEQY
TRBJ2-1 | TRBV7-3 | ASSFEQGAHNEQF
TRBJ2-4 | TRBV7-2 | ASSLDWLNEQY
TRBJ2-5 | TRBV6-1 | ASSEEWREQETQY
TRBJ2-7 | TRBV29-1 | SVVGGSGGEQY
TRBJ2-7 | TRBV4-1 | ASSLNYQGAKSYEQY
TRBJ2-6 | TRBV4-2 | ASSDSTRSGANVLT
TRBJ2-4 | TRBV14 | ASSQAGLAKNIQY
TRBJ2-5 | TRBV3-1 | ASSPRGRTLGETQY
TRBJ2-5 | TRBV2 | ASNWDTKETQY
TRBJ2-3 | TRBV3-1 | ASSQEGAGVSPDTQY
TRBJ2-1 | TRBV7-9 | ASSRTGPFEGQF
TRBJ1-2 | TRBV10-3 | AISESAGAGGYT
TRBJ2-1 | TRBV20-1 | SASKGGDEQF
TRBJ1-2 | TRBV25-1 | ASSSQEGGYT
TRBJ1-2 | TRBV7-8 | ASSLAPAYGYT
TRBJ2-1 | TRBV11-2 | ASSWDRVGGEQF